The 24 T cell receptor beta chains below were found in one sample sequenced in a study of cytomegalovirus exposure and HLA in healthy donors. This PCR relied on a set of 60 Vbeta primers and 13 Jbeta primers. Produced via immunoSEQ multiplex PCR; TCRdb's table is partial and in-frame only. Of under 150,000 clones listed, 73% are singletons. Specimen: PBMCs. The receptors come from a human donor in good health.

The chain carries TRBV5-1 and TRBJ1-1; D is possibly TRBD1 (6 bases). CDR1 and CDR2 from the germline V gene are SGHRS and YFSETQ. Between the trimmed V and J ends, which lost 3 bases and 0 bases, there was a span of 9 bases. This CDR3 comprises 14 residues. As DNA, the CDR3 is TGCGCCAGCAGCTACAGGGCGATGAACACTGAAGCTTTCTTT. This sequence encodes CASSYRAMNTEAFF.

The CDR3 region has the DNA TGTGCCACCAGCTCCGGGACAGGGGGATCCTACGAGCAGTACTTC. Translation: CATSSGTGGSYEQYF. The V gene is TRBV15, the J gene TRBJ2-5, with TRBD1 identical over 11 bases. The tail of the sequence fits TRBJ2-7 better, so the J call may be wrong. This CDR3 spans 15 amino acids. Germline assignment: CDR1 LNHNV and CDR2 YYDKDF (reference sequence).

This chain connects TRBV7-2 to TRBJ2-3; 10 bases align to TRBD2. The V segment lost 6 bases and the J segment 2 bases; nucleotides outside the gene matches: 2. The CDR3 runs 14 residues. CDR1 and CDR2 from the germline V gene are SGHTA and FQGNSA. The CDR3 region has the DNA TGTGCCAGCAGAGCGGGGGGGAACACAGATACGCAGTATTTT. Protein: CASRAGGNTDTQYF.

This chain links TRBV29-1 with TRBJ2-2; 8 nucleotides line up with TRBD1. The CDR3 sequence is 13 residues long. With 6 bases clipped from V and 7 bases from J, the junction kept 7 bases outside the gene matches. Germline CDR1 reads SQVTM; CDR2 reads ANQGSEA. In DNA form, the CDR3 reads TGCAGCGTATTGACAGGGGAGGACGGGGAGCTGTTTTTT. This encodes CSVLTGEDGELFF.

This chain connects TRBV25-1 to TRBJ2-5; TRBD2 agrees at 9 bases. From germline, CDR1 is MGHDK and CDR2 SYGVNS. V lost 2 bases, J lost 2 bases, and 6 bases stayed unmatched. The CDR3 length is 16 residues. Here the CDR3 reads CASSEPSGGTQETQYF. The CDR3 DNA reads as TGTGCCAGCAGTGAACCCAGCGGGGGGACACAAGAGACCCAGTACTTC.

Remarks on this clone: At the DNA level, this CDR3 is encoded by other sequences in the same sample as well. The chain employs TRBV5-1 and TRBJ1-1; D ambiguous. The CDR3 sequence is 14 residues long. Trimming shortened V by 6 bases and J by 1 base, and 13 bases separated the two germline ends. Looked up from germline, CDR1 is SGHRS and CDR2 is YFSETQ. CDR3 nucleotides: TGCGCCAGCACCCTGGGCTCGGCGAACACTGAAGCTTTCTTT. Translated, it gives CASTLGSANTEAFF. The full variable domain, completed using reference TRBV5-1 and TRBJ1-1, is KAGVTQTPRYLIKTRGQQVTLSCSPISGHRSVSWYQQTPGQGLQFLFEYFSETQRNKGNFPGRFSGRQFSNSRSEMNVSTLELGDSALYLCASTLGSANTEAFFGQGTRLTVV.

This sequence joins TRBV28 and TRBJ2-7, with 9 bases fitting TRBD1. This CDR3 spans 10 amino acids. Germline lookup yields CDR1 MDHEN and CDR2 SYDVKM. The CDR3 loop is CASRQGQGFV. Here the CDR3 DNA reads TGTGCCAGCAGACAGGGACAGGGTTTTGTC.

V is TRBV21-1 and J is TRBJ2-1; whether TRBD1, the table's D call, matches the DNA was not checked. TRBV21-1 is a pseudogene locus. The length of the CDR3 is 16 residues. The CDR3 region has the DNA TGTTCCCGGACAGGAGCCCACAGCAAGTGGTACAATGAGCAGTTCTTC. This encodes CSRTGAHSKWYNEQFF.

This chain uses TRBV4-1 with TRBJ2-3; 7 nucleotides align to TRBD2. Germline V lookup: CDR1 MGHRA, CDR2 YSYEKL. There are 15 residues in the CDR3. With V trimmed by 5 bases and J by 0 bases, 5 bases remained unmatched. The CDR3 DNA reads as TGCGCCAGCAGCGATCGGGGGGTAAGCACAGATACGCAGTATTTT. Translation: CASSDRGVSTDTQYF.

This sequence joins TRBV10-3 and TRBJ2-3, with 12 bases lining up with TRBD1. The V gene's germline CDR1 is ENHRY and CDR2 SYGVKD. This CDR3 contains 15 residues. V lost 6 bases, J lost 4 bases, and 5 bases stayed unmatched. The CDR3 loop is CAIRGDRGPPDTQYF. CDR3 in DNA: TGTGCCATCAGGGGGGACAGGGGGCCCCCAGATACGCAGTATTTT.

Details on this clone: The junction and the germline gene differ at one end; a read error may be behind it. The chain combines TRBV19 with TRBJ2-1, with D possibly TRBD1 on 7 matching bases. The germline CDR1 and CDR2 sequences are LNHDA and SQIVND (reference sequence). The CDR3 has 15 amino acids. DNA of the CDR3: TGTGCCAGTAGGATAGGAGGCAGGGGGGTCGATGAGCAGTTCTTC. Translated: CASRIGGRGVDEQFF.

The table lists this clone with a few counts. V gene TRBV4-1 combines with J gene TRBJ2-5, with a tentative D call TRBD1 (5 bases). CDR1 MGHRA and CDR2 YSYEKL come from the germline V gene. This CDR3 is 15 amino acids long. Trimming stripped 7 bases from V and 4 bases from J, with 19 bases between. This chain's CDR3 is CASTPGRGLAETQYF. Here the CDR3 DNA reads TGCGCCAGCACCCCAGGTAGGGGCCTGGCAGAGACCCAGTACTTC.

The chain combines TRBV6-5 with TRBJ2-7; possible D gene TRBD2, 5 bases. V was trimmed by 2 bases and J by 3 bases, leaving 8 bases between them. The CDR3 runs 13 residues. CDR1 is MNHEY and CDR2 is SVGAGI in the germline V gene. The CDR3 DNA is TGTGCCAGCAGTTACGGGAGCCACTACGAGCAGTACTTC. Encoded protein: CASSYGSHYEQYF.

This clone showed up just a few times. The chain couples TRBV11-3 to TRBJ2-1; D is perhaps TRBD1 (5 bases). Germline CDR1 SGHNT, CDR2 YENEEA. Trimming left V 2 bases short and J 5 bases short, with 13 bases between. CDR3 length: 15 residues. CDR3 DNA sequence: TGTGCCAGCAGCTTAAGTTCCCTCAGGGACAATGAGCAGTTCTTC. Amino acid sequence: CASSLSSLRDNEQFF.

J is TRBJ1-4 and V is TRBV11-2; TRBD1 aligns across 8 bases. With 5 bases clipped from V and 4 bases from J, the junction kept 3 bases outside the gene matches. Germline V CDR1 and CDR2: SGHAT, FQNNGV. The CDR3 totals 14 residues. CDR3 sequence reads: CASSRQGSNEKLFF. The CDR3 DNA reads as TGTGCCAGCAGCCGACAGGGGAGTAATGAAAAACTGTTTTTT.

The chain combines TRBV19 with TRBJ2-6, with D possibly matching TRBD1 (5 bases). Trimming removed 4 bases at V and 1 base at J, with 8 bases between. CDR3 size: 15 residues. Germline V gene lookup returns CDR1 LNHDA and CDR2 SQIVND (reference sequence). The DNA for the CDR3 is TGTGCCAGTAGTAGACAGCTATCTGGGGCCAACGTCCTGACTTTC. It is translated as CASSRQLSGANVLTF.

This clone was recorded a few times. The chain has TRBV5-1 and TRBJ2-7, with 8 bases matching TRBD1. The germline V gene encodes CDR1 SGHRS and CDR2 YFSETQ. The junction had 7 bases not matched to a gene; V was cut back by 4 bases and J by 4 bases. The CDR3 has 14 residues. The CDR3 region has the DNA TGCGCCAGCAGCAACCGGGACAGGAATTACGAGCAGTACTTC. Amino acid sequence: CASSNRDRNYEQYF.

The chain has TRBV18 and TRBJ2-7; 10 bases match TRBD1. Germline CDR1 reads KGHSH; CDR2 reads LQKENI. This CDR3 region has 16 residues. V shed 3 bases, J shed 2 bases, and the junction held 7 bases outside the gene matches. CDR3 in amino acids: CASSPGSGTGAYEQYF. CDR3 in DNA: TGTGCCAGCTCACCGGGTTCGGGGACAGGGGCCTACGAGCAGTACTTC.

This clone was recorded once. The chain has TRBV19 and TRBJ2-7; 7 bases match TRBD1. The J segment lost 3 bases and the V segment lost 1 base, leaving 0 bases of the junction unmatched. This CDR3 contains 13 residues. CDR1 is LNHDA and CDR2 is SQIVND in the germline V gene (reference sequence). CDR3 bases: TGTGCCAGTAGTATAGGGGACAGCTACGAGCAGTACTTC. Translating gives CASSIGDSYEQYF.

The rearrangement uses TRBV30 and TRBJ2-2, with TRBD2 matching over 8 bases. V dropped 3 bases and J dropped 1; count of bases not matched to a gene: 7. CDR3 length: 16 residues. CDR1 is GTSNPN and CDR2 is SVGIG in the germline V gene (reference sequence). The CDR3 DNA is TGTGCCTGGAGGGGAGTTAGCGGGAAGAACACCGGGGAGCTGTTTTTT. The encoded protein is CAWRGVSGKNTGELFF.

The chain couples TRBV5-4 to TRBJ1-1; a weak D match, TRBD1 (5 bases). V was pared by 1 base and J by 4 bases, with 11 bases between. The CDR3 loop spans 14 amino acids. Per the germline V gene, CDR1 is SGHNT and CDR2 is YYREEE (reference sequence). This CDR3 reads CASSLWGGVTEAFF. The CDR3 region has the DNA TGTGCCAGCAGCTTGTGGGGGGGGGTCACTGAAGCTTTCTTT.

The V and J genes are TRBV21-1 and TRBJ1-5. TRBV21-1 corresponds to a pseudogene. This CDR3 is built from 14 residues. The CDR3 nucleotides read TGTGCCAGCAGCCCCCCCTTTGTAGCGAAGCCCCAGCATTTT. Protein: CASSPPFVAKPQHF.

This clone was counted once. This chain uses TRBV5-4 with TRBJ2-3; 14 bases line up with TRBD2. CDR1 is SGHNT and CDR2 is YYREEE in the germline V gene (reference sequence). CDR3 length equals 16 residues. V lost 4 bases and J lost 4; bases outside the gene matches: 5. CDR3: CASSPGTSGSPDTQYF. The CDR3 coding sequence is TGTGCCAGCAGCCCAGGGACTAGCGGGAGCCCAGATACGCAGTATTTT. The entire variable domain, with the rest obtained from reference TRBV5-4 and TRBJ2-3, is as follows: ETGVTQSPTHLIKTRGQQVTLRCSSQSGHNTVSWYQQALGQGPQFIFQYYREEENGRGNFPPRFSGLQFPNYSSELNVNALELDDSALYLCASSPGTSGSPDTQYFGPGTRLTVL.

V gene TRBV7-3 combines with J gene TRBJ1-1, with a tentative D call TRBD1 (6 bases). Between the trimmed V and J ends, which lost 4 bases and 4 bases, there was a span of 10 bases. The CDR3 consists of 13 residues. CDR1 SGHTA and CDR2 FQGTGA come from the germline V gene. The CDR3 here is CASSSSGATEAFF. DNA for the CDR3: TGTGCCAGCAGCTCGTCAGGGGCCACTGAAGCTTTCTTT.